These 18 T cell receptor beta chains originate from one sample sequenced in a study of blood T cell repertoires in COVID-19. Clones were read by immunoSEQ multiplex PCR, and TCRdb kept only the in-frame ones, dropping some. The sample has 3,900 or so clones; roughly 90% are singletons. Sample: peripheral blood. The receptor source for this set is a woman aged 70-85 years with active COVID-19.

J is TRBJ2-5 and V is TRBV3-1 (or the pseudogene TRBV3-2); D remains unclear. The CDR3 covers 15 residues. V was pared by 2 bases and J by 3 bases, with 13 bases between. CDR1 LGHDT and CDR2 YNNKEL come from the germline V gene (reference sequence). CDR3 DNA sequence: TGTGCCAGCAGCCAAACCTATCTACCGAAAGAGACCCAGTACTTC. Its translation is CASSQTYLPKETQYF.

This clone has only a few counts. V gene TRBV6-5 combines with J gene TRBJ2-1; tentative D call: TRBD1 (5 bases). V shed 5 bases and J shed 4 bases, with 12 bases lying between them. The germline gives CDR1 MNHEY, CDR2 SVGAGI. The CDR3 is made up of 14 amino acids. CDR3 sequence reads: CASSHRTDYNEQFF. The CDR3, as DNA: TGTGCCAGCAGTCACAGGACGGATTACAATGAGCAGTTCTTC.

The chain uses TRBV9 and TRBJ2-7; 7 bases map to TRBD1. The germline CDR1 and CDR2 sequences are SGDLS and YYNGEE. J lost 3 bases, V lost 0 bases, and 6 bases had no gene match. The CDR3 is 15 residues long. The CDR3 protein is CASSVVSTGIYEQYF. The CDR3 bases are TGTGCCAGCAGCGTAGTGTCGACAGGGATCTACGAGCAGTACTTC.

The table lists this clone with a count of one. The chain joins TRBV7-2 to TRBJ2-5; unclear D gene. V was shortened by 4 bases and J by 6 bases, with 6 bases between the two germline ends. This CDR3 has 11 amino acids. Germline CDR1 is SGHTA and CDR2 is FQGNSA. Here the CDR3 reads CASSSRQTQYF. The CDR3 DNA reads TGTGCCAGCAGCTCCCGTCAGACCCAGTACTTC.

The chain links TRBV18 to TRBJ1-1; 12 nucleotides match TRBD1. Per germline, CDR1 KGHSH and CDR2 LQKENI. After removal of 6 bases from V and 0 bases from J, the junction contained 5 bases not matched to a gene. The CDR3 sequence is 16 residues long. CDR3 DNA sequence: TGTGCCAGCTCGTCCGGGACAGGGGGCTTGAACACTGAAGCTTTCTTT. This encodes CASSSGTGGLNTEAFF.

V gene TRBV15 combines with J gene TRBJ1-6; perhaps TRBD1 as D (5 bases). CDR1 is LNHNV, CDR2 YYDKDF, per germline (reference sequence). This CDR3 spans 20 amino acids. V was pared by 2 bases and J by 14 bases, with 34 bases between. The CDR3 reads CATSRFGAGRDPTPYSALHF. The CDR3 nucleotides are TGTGCCACCAGCAGATTCGGGGCCGGGAGGGACCCAACACCGTATAGCGCCCTCCACTTT.

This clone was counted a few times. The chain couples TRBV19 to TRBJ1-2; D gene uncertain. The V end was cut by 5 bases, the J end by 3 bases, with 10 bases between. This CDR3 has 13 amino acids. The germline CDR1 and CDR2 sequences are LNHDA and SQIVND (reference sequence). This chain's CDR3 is CASSPFGDYGYTF. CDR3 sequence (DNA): TGTGCCAGTAGTCCATTCGGAGACTATGGCTACACCTTC.

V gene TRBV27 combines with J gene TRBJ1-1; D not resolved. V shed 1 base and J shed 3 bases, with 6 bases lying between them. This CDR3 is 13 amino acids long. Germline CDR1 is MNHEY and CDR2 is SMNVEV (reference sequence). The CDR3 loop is CASSLLQHTEAFF. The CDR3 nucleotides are TGTGCCAGCAGTTTATTACAGCACACTGAAGCTTTCTTT.

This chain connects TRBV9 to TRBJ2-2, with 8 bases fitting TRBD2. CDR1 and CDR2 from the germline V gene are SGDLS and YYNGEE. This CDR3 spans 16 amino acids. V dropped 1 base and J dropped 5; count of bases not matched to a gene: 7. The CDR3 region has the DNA TGTGCCAGCAGCGTAATCAGCGGGGGTTCGACCGGGGAGCTGTTTTTT. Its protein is CASSVISGGSTGELFF.

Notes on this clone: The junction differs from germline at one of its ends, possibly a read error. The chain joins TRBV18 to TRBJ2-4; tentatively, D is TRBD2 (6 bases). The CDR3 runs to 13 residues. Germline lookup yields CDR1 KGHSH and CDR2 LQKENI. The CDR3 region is CASSPGLAEGRNF. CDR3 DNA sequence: TGTGCCAGCTCACCAGGTTTAGCGGAGGGCAGGAACTTC.

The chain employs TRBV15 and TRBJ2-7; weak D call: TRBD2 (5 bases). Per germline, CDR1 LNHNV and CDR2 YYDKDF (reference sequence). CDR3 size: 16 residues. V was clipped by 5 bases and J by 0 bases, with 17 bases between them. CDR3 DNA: TGTGCCACCAGCGGGTTAAACCCGGGAACCTCCTACGAGCAGTACTTC. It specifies CATSGLNPGTSYEQYF.

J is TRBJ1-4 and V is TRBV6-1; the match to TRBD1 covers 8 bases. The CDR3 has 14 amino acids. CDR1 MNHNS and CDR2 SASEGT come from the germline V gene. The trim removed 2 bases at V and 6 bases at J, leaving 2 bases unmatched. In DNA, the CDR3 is TGTGCCAGCAGTGAATCAGGGGGCTATGAAAAACTGTTTTTT. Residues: CASSESGGYEKLFF.

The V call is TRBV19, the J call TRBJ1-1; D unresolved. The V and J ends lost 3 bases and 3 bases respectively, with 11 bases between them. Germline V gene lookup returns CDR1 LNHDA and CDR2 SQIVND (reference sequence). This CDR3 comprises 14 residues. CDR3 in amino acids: CASSIKSGYTEAFF. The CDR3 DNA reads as TGTGCCAGTAGTATTAAGAGCGGCTACACTGAAGCTTTCTTT. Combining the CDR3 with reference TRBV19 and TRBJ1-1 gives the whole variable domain DGGITQSPKYLFRKEGQNVTLSCEQNLNHDAMYWYRQDPGQGLRLIYYSQIVNDFQKGDIAEGYSVSREKKESFPLTVTSAQKNPTAFYLCASSIKSGYTEAFFGQGTRLTVV.

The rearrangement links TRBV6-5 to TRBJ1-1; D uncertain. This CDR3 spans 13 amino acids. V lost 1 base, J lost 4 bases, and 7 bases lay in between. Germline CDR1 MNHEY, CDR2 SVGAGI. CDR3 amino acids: CASSYFYGTEAFF. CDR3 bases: TGTGCCAGCAGTTACTTTTACGGCACTGAAGCTTTCTTT.

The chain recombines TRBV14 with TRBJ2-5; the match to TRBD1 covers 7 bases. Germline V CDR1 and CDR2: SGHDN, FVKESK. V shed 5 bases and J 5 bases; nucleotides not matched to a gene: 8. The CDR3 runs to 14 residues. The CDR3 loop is CASSYDRVPETQYF. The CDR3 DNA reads TGTGCCAGCAGCTACGACAGGGTACCGGAGACCCAGTACTTC.

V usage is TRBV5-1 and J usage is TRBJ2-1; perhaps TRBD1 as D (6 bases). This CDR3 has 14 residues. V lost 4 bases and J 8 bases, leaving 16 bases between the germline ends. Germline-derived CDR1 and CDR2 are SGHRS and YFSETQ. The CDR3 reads CASSLTQGPYEQFF. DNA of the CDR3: TGCGCCAGCAGCCTAACACAGGGTCCGTATGAGCAGTTCTTC.

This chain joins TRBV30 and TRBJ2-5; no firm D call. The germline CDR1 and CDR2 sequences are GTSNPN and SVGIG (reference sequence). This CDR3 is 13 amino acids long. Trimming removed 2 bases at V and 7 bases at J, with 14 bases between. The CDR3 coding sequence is TGTGCCTGGAGTATGTCAGGTGGTAGGACCCAGTACTTC. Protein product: CAWSMSGGRTQYF.

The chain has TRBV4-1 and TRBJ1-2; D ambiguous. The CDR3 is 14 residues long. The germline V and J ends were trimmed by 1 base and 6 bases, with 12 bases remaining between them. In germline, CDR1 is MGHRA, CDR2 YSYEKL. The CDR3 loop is CASSQGLRTDGYTF. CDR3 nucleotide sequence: TGCGCCAGCAGCCAAGGCCTGAGAACGGATGGCTACACCTTC.